Only one count was recorded for the clone carrying this TCR beta chain. Its matching antigen is unknown. TCRdb re-derived calls from the reads in MiXCR, one entry per CDR3 protein. This table has some 920,000 distinct CDR3 sequences, approximately 31% appearing once. These data come from a study of T cell repertoires in cytomegalovirus infection. Looked up from germline, CDR1 is MNHEY and CDR2 is SVGAGI. V lost 2 bases to trimming and J lost 7 bases; unmatched junction nucleotides: 12. The CDR3 spans 17 residues. Specimen: cultured CD8+ T cells from PBMCs, collected from culture after CMV antigen stimulation. The chain has TRBV6-5 and TRBJ1-5, with 9 bases identical to TRBD1. The receptor comes from a human donor in good health (CMV status not recorded). Some clones in this sample may be carry-over from other donors' samples. DNA of the CDR3: TGTGCCAGCAGTTACGGTAGTGGACAGGGGCCGCGGCAGCCCCAGCATTTT. Protein: CASSYGSGQGPRQPQHF.